This passage covers 26 T cell receptor beta chains from one sample sequenced in a study of metastatic and nonmetastatic thyroid tumors. Thyroid surgery had not been preceded by any treatment in any patient. TCRdb reprocessed the PCR reads via MiXCR. The data hold around 19,000 clones, with approximately 16% observed a single time. Sequencing used tumor tissue. The receptors originated from a female donor with papillary thyroid cancer or a benign thyroid nodule (not recorded which). Some clones in this sample may be carry-over from other donors' samples.

The rearrangement joins TRBV30 to TRBJ1-6; TRBD1 might be the D (5 bases). Germline values: CDR1 GTSNPN, CDR2 SVGIG (reference sequence). This CDR3 comprises 14 residues. Trimming removed 2 bases from V and 9 bases from J, with 14 bases in between. The CDR3 DNA sequence: TGTGCCTGGAGTCTGGGGCCTACGGTTTCACCCCTCCACTTT. Amino acids: CAWSLGPTVSPLHF.

Ten or more counts support this clone. V and J are TRBV5-1 and TRBJ2-3; D ambiguous. The length of the CDR3 is 13 residues. V shed 2 bases and J shed 2 bases, with 6 bases lying between them. In germline, CDR1 is SGHRS, CDR2 YFSETQ. The CDR3 DNA is TGCGCCAGCAGCTTCTCTCCCACAGATACGCAGTATTTT. Its protein product is CASSFSPTDTQYF.

The table lists this clone with a few counts. Possible read error: a much larger clone is one base away. The chain couples TRBV5-6 to TRBJ1-4, with D maybe TRBD1 (6 bases). Per the germline V gene, CDR1 is SGHDT and CDR2 is YYEEEE. CDR3 size: 15 residues. Deletions cut 1 base from V and 8 bases from J, with 15 bases between. CDR3 nucleotide sequence: TGTGCCAGCAGCTTGTCTACAGGGTTGTCGGAAAAACTGTTTTTT. Protein: CASSLSTGLSEKLFF.

With regard to this clone: At one end, the junction sequence differs from germline, possibly due to a read error. The V call is TRBV7-3, the J call TRBJ2-1; D gene unclear. The CDR3 covers 14 residues. Germline assignment: CDR1 SGHTA and CDR2 FQGTGA. The CDR3: CASSLEAVTNEHFF. CDR3 DNA sequence: TGTGCCAGCAGCTTAGAGGCGGTCACCAATGAGCATTTCTTC.

The chain is built from TRBV5-1 and TRBJ1-2; TRBD1 is a possible D gene (5 bases). The length of the CDR3 is 14 residues. The germline V gene encodes CDR1 SGHRS and CDR2 YFSETQ. V was clipped by 1 base and J by 8 bases, with 15 bases between them. The CDR3 spells CASSLRGVRSGYTF. The CDR3 bases are TGCGCCAGCAGCTTGCGGGGGGTCCGGTCCGGCTACACCTTC.

Within the sample, this clone is medium-sized. This chain uses TRBV30 with TRBJ1-2; the match to TRBD1 covers 7 bases. The CDR3 length is 13 residues. From germline, CDR1 is GTSNPN and CDR2 SVGIG (reference sequence). V lost 5 bases and J lost 4; bases outside the gene matches: 7. The CDR3 nucleotides are TGTGCCTGGGACGAACAGGGGCCCTATGGCTACACCTTC. Protein product: CAWDEQGPYGYTF.

The chain uses TRBV19 and TRBJ2-5, with TRBD1 matching 10 bases. CDR1 LNHDA and CDR2 SQIVND come from the germline V gene (reference sequence). Trimming at V came to 6 bases and at J to 5 bases, leaving 6 bases not matched to a gene. CDR3 length: 14 residues. CDR3 region: CASSPWTGGETQYF. The DNA for the CDR3 is TGTGCCAGTAGCCCATGGACAGGGGGGGAGACCCAGTACTTC.

This clone was counted ten times or more. J is TRBJ2-7 and V is TRBV25-1; D perhaps matches TRBD2 (5 bases). The CDR3 loop spans 13 amino acids. Germline assignment: CDR1 MGHDK and CDR2 SYGVNS. V was clipped by 6 bases and J by 3 bases, with 12 bases between them. The CDR3 protein is CASSKTGVYEQYF. DNA of the CDR3: TGTGCCAGCAGCAAAACCGGGGTCTACGAGCAGTACTTC.

The chain has TRBV4-2 and TRBJ2-7; no clear D. The CDR3 contains 14 residues. CDR1 is LGHNA and CDR2 is YNFKEQ in the germline V gene. Trimming took 4 bases from V and 5 from J, leaving 15 bases between them. The DNA for the CDR3 is TGTGCCAGCAGCCCGGATCCCGTGGGGAACGAGCAGTACTTC. It specifies CASSPDPVGNEQYF.

The chain is built from TRBV9 and TRBJ1-3; possibly TRBD1 for D (6 bases). The CDR3 runs to 14 residues. Trimming removed 5 bases at V and 3 bases at J, with 12 bases between. Germline V gives CDR1 SGDLS, CDR2 YYNGEE. CDR3: CASRPCRGGNTIYF. The CDR3 DNA is TGTGCCAGCAGACCTTGCAGGGGTGGAAACACCATATATTTT.

This clone is labeled medium-sized. V usage is TRBV12-3 or TRBV12-4 and J usage is TRBJ2-7, with 7 nucleotides matching TRBD1. This CDR3 comprises 14 residues. V shed 4 bases and J 5 bases; nucleotides not matched to a gene: 8. This chain's CDR3 is CASSSWTGPNEQYF. The CDR3 DNA is TGTGCCAGCAGTTCATGGACAGGTCCCAACGAGCAGTACTTC.

The V call is TRBV7-8, the J call TRBJ1-1, with TRBD1 as a possible D gene (5 bases). The V and J ends lost 10 bases and 3 bases respectively, with 21 bases between them. Looked up from germline, CDR1 is SGHVS and CDR2 is FQNEAQ. This CDR3 contains 15 residues. CDR3 bases: TGTGCCATCATCTTAGTCGGGGGGTGGGACACTGAAGCTTTCTTT. Residues: CAIILVGGWDTEAFF.

This clone was picked up many times. The rearrangement joins TRBV2 to TRBJ2-1, with 12 bases lining up with TRBD2. Germline lookup yields CDR1 SNHLY and CDR2 FYNNEI. CDR3 length equals 15 residues. The V segment lost 5 bases and the J segment 7 bases; nucleotides outside the gene matches: 6. The CDR3 DNA reads TGTGCCAGCAGTCAACTAGCGGGAGGAAATAATGAGCAGTTCTTC. It yields the protein CASSQLAGGNNEQFF.

This clone was seen a handful of times. The J gene is TRBJ2-7, the V gene TRBV20-1; 7 bases agree with TRBD1. There are 15 residues in the CDR3. Losses at the gene ends were 3 bases for V and 3 bases for J; bases not matched to a gene: 11. In germline, CDR1 is DFQATT, CDR2 SNEGSKA (reference sequence). CDR3 nucleotide sequence: TGCAGTGCTAGCCCTGCCGGGACAGTGATCTACGAGCAGTACTTC. It encodes CSASPAGTVIYEQYF.

This clone was recorded many times. The chain couples TRBV5-4 to TRBJ2-2, with 9 bases that match TRBD1. The CDR3 loop spans 15 amino acids. CDR1 is SGHNT and CDR2 is YYREEE in the germline V gene (reference sequence). V was pared by 1 base and J by 4 bases, with 2 bases of the junction left unmatched. This CDR3 reads CASSLRQGVTGELFF. CDR3 in DNA: TGTGCCAGCAGCTTGAGACAGGGGGTCACCGGGGAGCTGTTTTTT.

This chain uses TRBV7-9 with TRBJ1-2; unclear D gene. Germline CDR1 and CDR2: SEHNR and FQNEAQ (reference sequence). The V and J ends lost 5 bases and 4 bases respectively, with 14 bases between them. CDR3 length equals 14 residues. DNA of the CDR3: TGTGCCAGCAGCACTGGGGAGGAGTCCTATGGCTACACCTTC. This gives the protein CASSTGEESYGYTF.

The table lists this clone with many counts. This chain's CDR3 is CASTSGGQPNTEAFF. The DNA for the CDR3 is TGTGCCAGTACCTCAGGGGGGCAGCCGAACACTGAAGCTTTCTTT. The V and J genes are TRBV19 and TRBJ1-1; 7 bases are shared with TRBD1. This CDR3 contains 15 residues. The germline CDR1 and CDR2 sequences are LNHDA and SQIVND (reference sequence). V lost 7 bases, J lost 1 base, and 9 bases stayed unmatched.

This chain connects TRBV2 to TRBJ2-1; D is unclear. Germline V lookup: CDR1 SNHLY, CDR2 FYNNEI. This CDR3 region has 13 residues. The V end lost 3 bases, the J end lost 6 bases, and 9 bases lay between the germline ends. The CDR3 DNA reads as TGTGCCAGCAGTGAGTGGTCGGCCAATGAGCAGTTCTTC. It is translated as CASSEWSANEQFF.

The chain couples TRBV30 to TRBJ1-1; D remains ambiguous. V lost 4 bases and J 1 base, leaving 4 bases between the germline ends. The CDR3 consists of 11 residues. CDR1 and CDR2 (germline): GTSNPN, SVGIG (reference sequence). This CDR3 reads CAWNGNTEAFF. CDR3 bases: TGTGCCTGGAACGGGAACACTGAAGCTTTCTTT.

This clone showed up many times. The sample carries other DNA sequences with the same CDR3. The CDR3 DNA is TGCAGTGCTTTACCAGGGATTGGCACTGAAGCTTTCTTT. Protein product: CSALPGIGTEAFF. The chain couples TRBV20-1 to TRBJ1-1; tentative D call: TRBD1 (5 bases). The CDR3 has 13 residues. CDR1 DFQATT and CDR2 SNEGSKA come from the germline V gene (reference sequence). V gave up 5 bases and J gave up 4 bases, with 14 bases separating them.

This clone came up many times. Other DNA sequences in this specimen translate into the identical CDR3. The CDR3 sequence is CASSIQGFRQPQHF. CDR3 in DNA: TGTGCCAGTAGTATCCAGGGTTTTCGTCAGCCCCAGCATTTT. V gene TRBV19 combines with J gene TRBJ1-5; tentatively, D is TRBD1 (5 bases). The CDR3 is made up of 14 amino acids. Germline-derived CDR1 and CDR2 are LNHDA and SQIVND (reference sequence). Between the trimmed V and J ends, which lost 3 bases and 6 bases, there was a span of 12 bases.

The sample holds many counts of this clone. V gene TRBV4-1 combines with J gene TRBJ1-4; no reliable D call. This CDR3 is built from 15 residues. V was clipped by 0 bases and J by 7 bases, with 12 bases between them. The germline gives CDR1 MGHRA, CDR2 YSYEKL. The CDR3 coding sequence is TGCGCCAGCAGCCAAGAGGGCTTACGGGGTGAAAAACTGTTTTTT. It yields the protein CASSQEGLRGEKLFF.

This clone was recorded at least ten times. The chain is built from TRBV5-1 and TRBJ2-7; 8 bases match TRBD2. The trim removed 1 base at V and 3 bases at J, leaving 3 bases unmatched. The CDR3 spans 14 residues. From germline, CDR1 is SGHRS and CDR2 YFSETQ. The CDR3 nucleotides read TGCGCCAGCAGCTTGAGGAGCGGGAGCTACGAGCAGTACTTC. Its protein product is CASSLRSGSYEQYF.

Sample share makes this clone medium-sized. The V and J genes are TRBV25-1 and TRBJ1-6; D perhaps matches TRBD1 (5 bases). Germline CDR1 reads MGHDK; CDR2 reads SYGVNS. Trimming took 1 base from V and 9 from J, leaving 13 bases between them. The CDR3 is made up of 15 amino acids. The CDR3 bases are TGTGCCAGCAGTGAATTTAAAATCCAGGGTTCACCCCTCCACTTT. Encoded protein: CASSEFKIQGSPLHF.

This clone was seen once. This may arise from a read error, as a much more abundant clone is one base away. In nucleotides, the CDR3 is TGTGCCATCAGCTTACTCCTGGGTTCCGGGGAGCTGTTTTTT. Amino acids: CAISLLLGSGELFF. V is TRBV7-6 and J is TRBJ2-2; no reliable D call. Looked up from germline, CDR1 is SGHVS and CDR2 is FNYEAQ. This CDR3 is built from 14 residues.

This clone was observed a handful of times. Since a much larger clone is just one base distant, this may be a read error. The chain joins TRBV7-8 to TRBJ2-5, with D possibly being TRBD1 (5 bases). Germline V lookup: CDR1 SGHVS, CDR2 FQNEAQ. The CDR3 has 14 amino acids. V lost 10 bases and J 2 bases, leaving 17 bases between the germline ends. CDR3 DNA: TGTGCCAACAGGCGTTTGAAAATTCAAGAGACCCAGTACTTC. Translated, it gives CANRRLKIQETQYF.